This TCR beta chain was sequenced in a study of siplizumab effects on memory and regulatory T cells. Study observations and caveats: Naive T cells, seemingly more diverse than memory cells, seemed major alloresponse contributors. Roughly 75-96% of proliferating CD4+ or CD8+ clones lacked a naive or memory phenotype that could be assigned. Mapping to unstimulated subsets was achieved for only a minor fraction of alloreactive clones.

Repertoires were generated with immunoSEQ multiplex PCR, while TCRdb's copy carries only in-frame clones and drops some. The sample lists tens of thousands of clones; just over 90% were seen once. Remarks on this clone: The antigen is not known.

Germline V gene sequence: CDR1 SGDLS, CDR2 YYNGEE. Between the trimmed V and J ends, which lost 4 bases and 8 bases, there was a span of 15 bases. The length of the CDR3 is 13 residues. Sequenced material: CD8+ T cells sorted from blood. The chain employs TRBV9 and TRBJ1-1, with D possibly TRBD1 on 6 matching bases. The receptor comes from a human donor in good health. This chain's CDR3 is CASSPFGGTEAFF. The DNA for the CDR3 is TGTGCCAGCAGCCCTTTTGGAGGGACAGAAGCTTTCTTT.